The clone carrying this TCR beta chain was recorded once. Trimming took off 7 bases at V and 3 bases at J, with 13 bases between the two ends. This CDR3 contains 13 residues. Germline lookup yields CDR1 SNHLY and CDR2 FYNNEI. This record comes from a study of T cells in localized non-small cell lung cancer. The repertoire was sequenced with immunoSEQ multiplex PCR; TCRdb's copy has only in-frame clones and lacks some. The repertoire holds fewer than 45,000 clones, with about 80% as singletons. This chain links TRBV2 with TRBJ2-7; TRBD2 might be the D (6 bases). This TCR was recovered from a male donor at least 60 years old with stage III squamous cell lung carcinoma. The sample here was peripheral blood, taken before any cancer treatment. CDR3 sequence: CASIGGTDYEQYF. CDR3 DNA sequence: TGTGCCAGCATCGGAGGGACCGACTACGAGCAGTACTTC.